These T cell receptor beta chains were read from a single sample in a study of CD8+ T cells in alopecia areata. Libraries were prepared by immunoSEQ multiplex PCR; TCRdb keeps only in-frame clonotypes and omits some of them. The repertoire has 150,000 or so clones, roughly 50% of them found once; the top ten carry approximately 6.6%. Sample: CD4+ T cells sorted from blood. These receptors originate from a human donor with alopecia areata. CDR3s include the opening cysteine and the closing phenylalanine or tryptophan.

j_call	cdr3_length	v_call	cdr3_aa
TRBJ1-4	15	TRBV14	CASSYGHATNEKLFF
TRBJ2-1	11	TRBV20-1	CSSGEGGQVFF
TRBJ2-1	15	TRBV10-3	CAINGVAGVRGEQFF
TRBJ2-5	15	TRBV2	CASSEGRGSQETQYF
TRBJ2-1	10	TRBV29-1	CSVGAYEQFF
TRBJ1-1	12	TRBV2	CASSEQGAEAFF
TRBJ2-1	13	TRBV29-1	CSVVIQGYNEQFF
TRBJ1-2	11	TRBV4-1	CASSQGWGYTF
TRBJ2-5	14	TRBV5-4	CASSLGRTGNDQYF
TRBJ1-1	13	TRBV5-1	CASSLGSGTGTFF
TRBJ1-1	13	TRBV29-1	CSVVVGSSTEAFF
TRBJ2-4	17	TRBV2	CASRGPYLAGAKNIQYF
TRBJ2-5	18	TRBV28	CASSFALRDRGWQETQYF
TRBJ1-5	14	TRBV19	CASSTTGGWQPQHF